Shown below are 20 T cell receptor beta chains from a single sample sequenced in a study of CXCR3-negative and CXCR3-positive naive CD8 T cells. Overall study findings and caveats: In CXCR3-positive naive cells, the TRB CDR3s were more hydrophobic than in CXCR3-negative naive cells.

Preparation of TRB cDNA libraries relied on 5' RACE carrying UMI labels. TCRdb reanalyzed the 5' RACE reads and collapses them to one entry per CDR3 protein, without DNA. This sample contains 55,000 to 70,000 distinct CDR3 sequences. Antigen specificity for these receptors is unknown. Sequenced: naive CXCR3+ CD8+ T cells from blood. The subset here: CD45RO-CCR7+CD27+CD95- naive CD8+ T cells expressing CXCR3 (TNR3+). Receptors were obtained from a human donor in good health. Some clones in this sample may be carry-over from other donors' samples.

V usage is TRBV6-4 and J usage is TRBJ1-2; TCRdb designates TRBD1, a call that cannot be tested without DNA. This CDR3 is 16 amino acids long. Germline-derived CDR1 and CDR2 are MRHNA and SNTAGT. CDR3 loop: CASSDSHRQDHYGYTF.

V and J are TRBV9 and TRBJ1-3. This CDR3 region has 17 residues. Germline V lookup: CDR1 SGDLS, CDR2 YYNGEE. CDR3: CASSASVDIEYGNTIYF.

The J gene is TRBJ2-3, the V gene TRBV7-8; lacking DNA, the TRBD1 call made by TCRdb goes unchecked. CDR3 size: 13 residues. Germline V gives CDR1 SGHVS, CDR2 FQNEAQ. This chain's CDR3 is CASTPGVGDTQYF.

The V gene is TRBV29-1, the J gene TRBJ2-1; TCRdb selects TRBD2, and the lack of DNA leaves this call unchecked. The CDR3 runs to 16 residues. Germline values: CDR1 SQVTM, CDR2 ANQGSEA. CDR3 sequence reads: CSVEDGGLVSYNEQFF.

The V and J genes are TRBV7-2 and TRBJ2-1. CDR1 is SGHTA and CDR2 is FQGNSA in the germline V gene. CDR3 size: 16 residues. The CDR3 sequence: CASSSIPGGSYNEQFF.

The chain joins TRBV27 to TRBJ2-1; TCRdb picks TRBD2, but there is no DNA to check that call. The germline gives CDR1 MNHEY, CDR2 SMNVEV (reference sequence). The CDR3 runs 15 residues. The CDR3 sequence is CASNLAGGLYNEQFF.

This chain uses TRBV29-1 with TRBJ2-1; the TRBD2 assignment by TCRdb is unverifiable without DNA. The germline V gene encodes CDR1 SQVTM and CDR2 ANQGSEA. The CDR3 has 13 residues. CDR3 sequence: CSVEVGSYNEQFF.

This CDR3 is CASSLGDRGHNEQFF. The rearrangement uses TRBV12-3 or TRBV12-4 and TRBJ2-1; the D gene TCRdb calls, TRBD1, cannot be checked with no DNA. The CDR3 is 15 amino acids.

This chain links TRBV6-2 or TRBV6-3 with TRBJ2-7. CDR1 and CDR2 from the germline V gene are MNHEY and SVGEGT. The CDR3 has 15 amino acids. This CDR3 reads CASSWTVHRTYEQYF.

CDR3 sequence: CASSHSGWRRETQYF. This chain links TRBV23-1 with TRBJ2-5. TRBV23-1 is labeled an ORF, and its function is uncertain. This CDR3 has 15 residues.

The CDR3 spells CASSYNRDTGELFF. This chain connects TRBV6-2 or TRBV6-3 to TRBJ2-2; TCRdb lists TRBD1, though no DNA is available to test this call. The germline V gene has CDR1 MNHEY and CDR2 SVGEGT. The CDR3 totals 14 residues.

This chain connects TRBV14 to TRBJ2-7. The CDR3 loop spans 13 amino acids. CDR1 is SGHDN, CDR2 FVKESK, per germline. The CDR3: CASSQTESYEQYF.

The chain recombines TRBV10-3 with TRBJ2-5; TCRdb gives TRBD2 as the D gene, but with no DNA this cannot be confirmed. The germline V gene has CDR1 ENHRY and CDR2 SYGVKD. There are 15 residues in the CDR3. The chain's CDR3 is CAISDGGPSGETQYF.

The chain uses TRBV29-1 and TRBJ1-5; lacking DNA, the TRBD1 call made by TCRdb goes unchecked. Germline V lookup: CDR1 SQVTM, CDR2 ANQGSEA. The CDR3 contains 14 residues. The CDR3 loop is CSVGGGSGGQPQHF.

This chain links TRBV3-1 with TRBJ1-1; TCRdb returns TRBD1, unconfirmable since there is no DNA. The CDR3 length is 14 residues. Germline-derived CDR1 and CDR2 are LGHDT and YNNKEL (reference sequence). CDR3: CASSQGQMNTEAFF. Using reference TRBV3-1 and TRBJ1-1 for the parts outside the CDR3, the full variable domain is DTAVSQTPKYLVTQMGNDKSIKCEQNLGHDTMYWYKQDSKKFLKIMFSYNNKELIINETVPNRFSPKSPDKAHLNLHINSLELGDSAVYFCASSQGQMNTEAFFGQGTRLTVV.

The chain links TRBV24-1 to TRBJ2-1; TCRdb names TRBD1, which stays unverified in the absence of DNA. Germline V gene data show CDR1 as KGHDR and CDR2 as SFDVKD. The CDR3 runs to 14 residues. The CDR3 loop is CATGDRAPHNEQFF.

The rearrangement links TRBV7-3 to TRBJ1-1; TCRdb picks TRBD1, but there is no DNA to check that call. Germline CDR1 reads SGHTA; CDR2 reads FQGTGA. The CDR3 is made up of 13 amino acids. The CDR3 spells CASSSIQGREAFF.

The V call is TRBV7-2, the J call TRBJ2-7; TCRdb indicates TRBD1, and absent DNA this call remains unverified. The germline V gene has CDR1 SGHTA and CDR2 FQGNSA. CDR3 length: 15 residues. CDR3 in amino acids: CASSFPGQAAYEQYF.

The rearrangement joins TRBV9 to TRBJ1-1. Germline loops: CDR1 SGDLS, CDR2 YYNGEE. There are 16 residues in the CDR3. This chain's CDR3 is CASSPQHSWGFTEAFF.

The V gene is TRBV12-3 or TRBV12-4, the J gene TRBJ2-1. This CDR3 is 11 amino acids long. CDR3 loop: CASSPAGEQFF.